One and the same sample provided the 12 T cell receptor beta chains below, sequenced in a study of T cell repertoires in cytomegalovirus infection. These TCRs' antigens remain unknown. One entry per CDR3 protein results from TCRdb running MiXCR on the reads. The sample has approximately 910,000 distinct CDR3 sequences, less than 35% seen once. Sequenced material: cultured CD8+ T cells from PBMCs, taken from culture after CMV antigen stimulation. The receptor set was obtained from a human donor in good health (CMV status not recorded). Some clones in this sample may be carry-over from other donors' samples.

A word on this clonotype: A single base separates this from a much larger clone, so it may be a read error. The rearrangement joins TRBV7-6 to TRBJ1-1, with D possibly TRBD1 on 5 matching bases. Trimming shortened V by 5 bases and J by 4 bases, and 14 bases separated the two germline ends. This CDR3 contains 14 residues. Germline lookup yields CDR1 SGHVS and CDR2 FNYEAQ. CDR3 residues: CASSLLVGTTEAFF. DNA of the CDR3: TGTGCCAGCAGCCTTCTTGTAGGGACCACTGAAGCTTTCTTT.

V usage is TRBV27 and J usage is TRBJ1-1, with 7 bases identical to TRBD1. This CDR3 spans 17 amino acids. Per the germline V gene, CDR1 is MNHEY and CDR2 is SMNVEV (reference sequence). J lost 2 bases, V lost 1 base, and 10 bases had no gene match. CDR3 region: CASSLYQTGIGNTEAFF. CDR3 bases: TGTGCCAGCAGTTTATACCAGACAGGGATCGGTAACACTGAAGCTTTCTTT.

In DNA form, the CDR3 reads TGTGCCAGCAGTCCATTTAGCGGGGGAACAGATACGCAGTATTTT. Its translation: CASSPFSGGTDTQYF. This chain uses TRBV6-8 with TRBJ2-3, with 9 positions matching TRBD2. Germline V gives CDR1 MNHGY, CDR2 SAAAGT. This CDR3 comprises 15 residues. Trimming at V came to 5 bases and at J to 3 bases, leaving 6 bases not matched to a gene.

The CDR3 sequence is CATSPGGSETQYF. The CDR3 DNA sequence: TGTGCCACCAGTCCAGGGGGTTCGGAGACCCAGTACTTC. The J gene is TRBJ2-5, the V gene TRBV15; 7 bases match TRBD1. CDR1 is LNHNV, CDR2 YYDKDF, per germline (reference sequence). V shed 6 bases and J 5 bases; nucleotides not matched to a gene: 6. The CDR3 contains 13 residues.

This chain's CDR3 is CASSAEGGAGTAADTQYF. In nucleotides, the CDR3 is TGTGCCAGCAGCGCTGAAGGGGGAGCGGGGACAGCGGCAGATACGCAGTATTTT. The rearrangement uses TRBV9 and TRBJ2-3; D is possibly TRBD1 or TRBD2 (7 bases each). Trimming took 3 bases from V and 4 from J, leaving 24 bases between them. The germline CDR1 and CDR2 sequences are SGDLS and YYNGEE. CDR3 length: 18 residues.

This clonotype was recorded a few times. The gene calls are TRBV3-1 and TRBJ1-5, with 7 positions matching TRBD1. Trimming at V came to 3 bases and at J to 4 bases, leaving 6 bases not matched to a gene. The CDR3 consists of 15 residues. Germline V gene lookup returns CDR1 LGHDT and CDR2 YNNKEL (reference sequence). The CDR3 DNA reads as TGTGCCAGCAGCCAGGCCCGACAGGGAAATCAGCCCCAGCATTTT. This translates into CASSQARQGNQPQHF.

This clonotype was seen more than once but under ten times. The chain is built from TRBV19 and TRBJ2-5; 8 positions agree with TRBD1. Looked up from germline, CDR1 is LNHDA and CDR2 is SQIVND (reference sequence). This CDR3 is built from 16 residues. The trim removed 5 bases at V and 13 bases at J, leaving 21 bases unmatched. This CDR3 reads CASSGGRDRTNLDLYF. CDR3 in DNA: TGTGCCAGTAGTGGAGGCCGGGACAGGACCAACCTCGACCTGTACTTC.

This clonotype was counted at least ten times. The chain links TRBV7-6 to TRBJ2-7, with 8 bases that match TRBD1. Germline V lookup: CDR1 SGHVS, CDR2 FNYEAQ. The CDR3 runs 15 residues. Germline trimming cut 4 bases from V and 3 bases from J; bases unmatched to any gene: 8. Here the CDR3 reads CASSSRQGTHYEQYF. CDR3 in DNA: TGTGCCAGCAGCTCGAGACAGGGGACACACTACGAGCAGTACTTC.

This chain links TRBV4-3 with TRBJ2-1, with D perhaps assigned TRBD1 or TRBD2 (6 bases each). The CDR3 sequence is 15 residues long. V lost 7 bases and J 7 bases, leaving 20 bases between the germline ends. The germline CDR1 and CDR2 sequences are LGHNA and YSLEER. The CDR3, as DNA: TGCGCCAGCACCTTAGGCCGGGGGCATGGGAATGAGCAGTTCTTC. Translated: CASTLGRGHGNEQFF.

The chain couples TRBV6-6 to TRBJ2-2; 7 bases are a match to TRBD2. After removal of 8 bases from V and 7 bases from J, the junction contained 7 bases not matched to a gene. The CDR3 totals 13 residues. CDR1 and CDR2 from the germline V gene are MNHNY and SVGAGI (reference sequence). The CDR3: CASGEGAHGELFF. CDR3 coding DNA: TGTGCCAGCGGGGAGGGCGCCCACGGGGAGCTGTTTTTT.

A few counts support this clonotype. The junction and the germline gene differ at one end; a read error may be behind it. The V gene is TRBV6-5, the J gene TRBJ1-6; D gene uncertain. This CDR3 region has 14 residues. Germline CDR1 reads MNHEY; CDR2 reads SVGAGI. The CDR3 is CASSPPYSGSLLHF. CDR3 sequence (DNA): TGTGCCAGCAGCCCACCTTACAGTGGCTCACTCCTCCACTTT.

The J gene is TRBJ2-7, the V gene TRBV5-6; 9 bases align to TRBD1. The CDR3 spans 13 residues. The trim removed 3 bases at V and 2 bases at J, leaving 0 bases unmatched. Germline CDR1 and CDR2: SGHDT and YYEEEE. Here the CDR3 reads CASSWTGAYEQYV. DNA of the CDR3: TGTGCCAGCAGCTGGACAGGGGCCTACGAGCAGTACGTC.